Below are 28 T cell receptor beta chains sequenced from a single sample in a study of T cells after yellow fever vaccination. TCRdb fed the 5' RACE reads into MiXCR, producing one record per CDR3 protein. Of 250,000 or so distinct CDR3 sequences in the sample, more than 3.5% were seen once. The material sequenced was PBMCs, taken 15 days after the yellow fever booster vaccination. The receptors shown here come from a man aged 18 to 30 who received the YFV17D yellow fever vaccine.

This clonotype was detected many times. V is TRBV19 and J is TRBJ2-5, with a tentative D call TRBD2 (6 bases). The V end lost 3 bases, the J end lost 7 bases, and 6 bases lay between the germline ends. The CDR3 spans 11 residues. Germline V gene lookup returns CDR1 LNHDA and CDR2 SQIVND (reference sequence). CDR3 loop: CASSMEGTQYF. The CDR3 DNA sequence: TGTGCCAGTAGTATGGAGGGGACCCAGTACTTC. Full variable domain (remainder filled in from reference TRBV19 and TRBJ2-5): DGGITQSPKYLFRKEGQNVTLSCEQNLNHDAMYWYRQDPGQGLRLIYYSQIVNDFQKGDIAEGYSVSREKKESFPLTVTSAQKNPTAFYLCASSMEGTQYFGPGTRLLVL.

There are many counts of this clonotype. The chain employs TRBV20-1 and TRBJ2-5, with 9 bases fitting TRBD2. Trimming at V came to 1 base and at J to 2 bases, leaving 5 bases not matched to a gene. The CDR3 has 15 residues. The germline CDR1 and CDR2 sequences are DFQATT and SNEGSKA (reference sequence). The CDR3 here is CSARGLAVPQETQYF. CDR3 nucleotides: TGCAGTGCTAGAGGACTAGCGGTACCACAAGAGACCCAGTACTTC.

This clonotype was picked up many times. The CDR3 loop reads CASRNFGEETQYF. Here the CDR3 DNA reads TGCGCCAGCAGGAATTTCGGGGAAGAGACCCAGTACTTC. The chain is built from TRBV5-1 and TRBJ2-5, with D tentatively TRBD2 (5 bases). Per the germline V gene, CDR1 is SGHRS and CDR2 is YFSETQ. This CDR3 comprises 13 residues. The V end lost 5 bases, the J end lost 3 bases, and 11 bases lay between the germline ends.

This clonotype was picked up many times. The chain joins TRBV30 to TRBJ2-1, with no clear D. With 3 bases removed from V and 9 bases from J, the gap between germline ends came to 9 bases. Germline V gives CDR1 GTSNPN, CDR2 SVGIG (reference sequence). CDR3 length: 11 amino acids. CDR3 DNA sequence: TGTGCCTGGAGGTTGGCGGTTGAGCAGTTCTTC. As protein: CAWRLAVEQFF. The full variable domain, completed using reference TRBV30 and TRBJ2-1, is SQTIHQWPATLVQPVGSPLSLECTVEGTSNPNLYWYRQAAGRGLQLLFYSVGIGQISSEVPQNLSASRPQDRQFILSSKKLLLSDSGFYLCAWRLAVEQFFGPGTRLTVL.

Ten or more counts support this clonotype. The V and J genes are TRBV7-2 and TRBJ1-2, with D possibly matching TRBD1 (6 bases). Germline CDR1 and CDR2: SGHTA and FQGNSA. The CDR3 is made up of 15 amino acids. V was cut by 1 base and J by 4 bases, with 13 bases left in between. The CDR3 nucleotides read TGTGCCAGCAGCTTAGGACAGGAAGGGCTCTATGGCTACACCTTC. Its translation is CASSLGQEGLYGYTF. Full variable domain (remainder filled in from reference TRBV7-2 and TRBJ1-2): GAGVSQSPSNKVTEKGKDVELRCDPISGHTALYWYRQSLGQGLEFLIYFQGNSAPDKSGLPSDRFSAERTGGSVSTLTIQRTQQEDSAVYLCASSLGQEGLYGYTFGSGTRLTVV.

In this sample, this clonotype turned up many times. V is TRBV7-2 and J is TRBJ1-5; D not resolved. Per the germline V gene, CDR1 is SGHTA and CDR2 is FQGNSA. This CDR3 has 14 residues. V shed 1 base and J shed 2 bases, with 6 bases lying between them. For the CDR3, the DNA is TGTGCCAGCAGCTTAGTATGGGGCAATCAGCCCCAGCATTTT. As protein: CASSLVWGNQPQHF.

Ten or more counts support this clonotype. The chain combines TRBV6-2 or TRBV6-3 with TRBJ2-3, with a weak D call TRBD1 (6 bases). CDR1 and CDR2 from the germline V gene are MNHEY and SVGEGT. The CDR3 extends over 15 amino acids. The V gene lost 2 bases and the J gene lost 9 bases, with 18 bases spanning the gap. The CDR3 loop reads CASSYEGGTPGTQYF. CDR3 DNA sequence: TGTGCCAGCAGTTACGAAGGGGGAACCCCAGGGACGCAGTATTTT.

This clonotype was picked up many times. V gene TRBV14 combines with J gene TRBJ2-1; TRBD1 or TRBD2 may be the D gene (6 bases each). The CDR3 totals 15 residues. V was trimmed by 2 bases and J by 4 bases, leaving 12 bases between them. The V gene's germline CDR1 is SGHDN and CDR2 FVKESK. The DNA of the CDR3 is TGTGCCAGCAGCCAACTGGGGGGCAGGTACAATGAGCAGTTCTTC. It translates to CASSQLGGRYNEQFF. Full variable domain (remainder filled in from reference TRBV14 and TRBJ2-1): EAGVTQFPSHSVIEKGQTVTLRCDPISGHDNLYWYRRVMGKEIKFLLHFVKESKQDESGMPNNRFLAERTGGTYSTLKVQPAELEDSGVYFCASSQLGGRYNEQFFGPGTRLTVL.

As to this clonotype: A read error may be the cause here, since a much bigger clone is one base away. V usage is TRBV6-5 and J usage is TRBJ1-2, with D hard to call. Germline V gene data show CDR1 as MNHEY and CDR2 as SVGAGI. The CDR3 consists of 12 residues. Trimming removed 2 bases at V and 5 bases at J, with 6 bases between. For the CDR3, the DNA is TGTGCCAGCAGTTACGCAGAGTATGGCTACACCTTC. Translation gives CASSYAEYGYTF.

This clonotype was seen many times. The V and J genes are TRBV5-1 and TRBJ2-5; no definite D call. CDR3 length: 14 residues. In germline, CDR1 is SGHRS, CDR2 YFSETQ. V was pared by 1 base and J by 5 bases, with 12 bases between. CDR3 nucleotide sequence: TGCGCCAGCAGCTTGAAAGGGTACCTTGAGACCCAGTACTTC. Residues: CASSLKGYLETQYF. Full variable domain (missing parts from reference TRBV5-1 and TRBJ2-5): KAGVTQTPRYLIKTRGQQVTLSCSPISGHRSVSWYQQTPGQGLQFLFEYFSETQRNKGNFPGRFSGRQFSNSRSEMNVSTLELGDSALYLCASSLKGYLETQYFGPGTRLLVL.

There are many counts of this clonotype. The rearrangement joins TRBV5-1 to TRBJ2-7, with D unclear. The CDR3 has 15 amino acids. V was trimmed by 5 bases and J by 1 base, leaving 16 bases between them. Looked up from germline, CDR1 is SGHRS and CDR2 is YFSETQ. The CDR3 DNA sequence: TGCGCCAGCAGTAAGGACGTAGGACGTTCCTACGAGCAGTACTTC. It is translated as CASSKDVGRSYEQYF.

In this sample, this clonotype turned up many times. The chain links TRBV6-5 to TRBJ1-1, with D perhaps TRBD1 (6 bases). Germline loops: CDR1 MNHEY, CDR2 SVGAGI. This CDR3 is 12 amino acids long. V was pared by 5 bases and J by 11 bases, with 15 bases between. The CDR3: CASSTGGAAAFF. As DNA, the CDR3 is TGTGCCAGCAGTACGGGGGGGGCCGCGGCTTTCTTT.

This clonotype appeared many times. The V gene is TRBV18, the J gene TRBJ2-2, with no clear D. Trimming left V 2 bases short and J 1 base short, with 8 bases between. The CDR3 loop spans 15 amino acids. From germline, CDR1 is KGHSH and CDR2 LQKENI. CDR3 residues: CASSPRALNTGELFF. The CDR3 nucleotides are TGTGCCAGCTCACCAAGAGCCCTGAACACCGGGGAGCTGTTTTTT.

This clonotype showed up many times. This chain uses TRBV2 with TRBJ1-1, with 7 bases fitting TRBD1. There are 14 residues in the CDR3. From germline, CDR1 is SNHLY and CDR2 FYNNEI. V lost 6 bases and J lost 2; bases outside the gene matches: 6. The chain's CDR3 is CASRGQTLNTEAFF. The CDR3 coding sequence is TGTGCCAGCAGGGGACAGACACTAAACACTGAAGCTTTCTTT. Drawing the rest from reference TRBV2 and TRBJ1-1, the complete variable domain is EPEVTQTPSHQVTQMGQEVILRCVPISNHLYFYWYRQILGQKVEFLVSFYNNEISEKSEIFDDQFSVERPDGSNFTLKIRSTKLEDSAMYFCASRGQTLNTEAFFGQGTRLTVV.

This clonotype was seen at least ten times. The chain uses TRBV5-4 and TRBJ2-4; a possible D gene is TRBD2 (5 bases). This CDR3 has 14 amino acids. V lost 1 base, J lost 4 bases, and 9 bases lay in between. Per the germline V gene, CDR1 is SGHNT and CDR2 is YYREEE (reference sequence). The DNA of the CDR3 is TGTGCCAGCAGCTTGTGGGAGATGAAAAACATTCAGTACTTC. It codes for CASSLWEMKNIQYF.

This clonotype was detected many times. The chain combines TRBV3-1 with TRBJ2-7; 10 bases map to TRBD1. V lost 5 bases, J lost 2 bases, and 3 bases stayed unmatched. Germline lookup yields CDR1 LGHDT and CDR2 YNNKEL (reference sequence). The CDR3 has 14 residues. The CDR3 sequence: CASSTGTGAYEQYF. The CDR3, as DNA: TGTGCCAGCAGCACCGGGACAGGGGCCTACGAGCAGTACTTC.

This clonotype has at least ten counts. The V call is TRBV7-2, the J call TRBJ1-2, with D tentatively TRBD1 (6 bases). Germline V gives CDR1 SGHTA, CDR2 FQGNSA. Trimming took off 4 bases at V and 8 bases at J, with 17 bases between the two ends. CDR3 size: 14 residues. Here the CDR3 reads CASSSETGTGGYTF. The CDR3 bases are TGTGCCAGCAGCTCAGAAACAGGGACCGGGGGCTACACCTTC.

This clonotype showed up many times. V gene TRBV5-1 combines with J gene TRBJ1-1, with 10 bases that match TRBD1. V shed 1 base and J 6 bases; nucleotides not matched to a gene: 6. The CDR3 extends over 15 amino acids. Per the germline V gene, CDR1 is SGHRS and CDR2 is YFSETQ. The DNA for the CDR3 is TGCGCCAGCAGCTTGCAACCGGACAGGGGGGCTGAAGCTTTCTTT. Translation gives CASSLQPDRGAEAFF.

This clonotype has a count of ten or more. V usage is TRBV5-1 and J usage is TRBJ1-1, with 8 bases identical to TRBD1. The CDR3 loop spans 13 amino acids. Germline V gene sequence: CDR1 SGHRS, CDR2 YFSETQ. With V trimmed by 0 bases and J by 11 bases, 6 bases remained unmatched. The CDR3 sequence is CASSLAGQGSAFF. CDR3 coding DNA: TGCGCCAGCAGCTTGGCAGGACAGGGTTCGGCTTTCTTT.

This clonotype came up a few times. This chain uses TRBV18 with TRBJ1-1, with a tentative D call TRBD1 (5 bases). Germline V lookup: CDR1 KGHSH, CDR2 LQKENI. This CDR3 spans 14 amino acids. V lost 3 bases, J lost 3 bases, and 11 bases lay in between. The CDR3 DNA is TGTGCCAGCTCACCCTGGGACTCCGACACTGAAGCTTTCTTT. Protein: CASSPWDSDTEAFF.

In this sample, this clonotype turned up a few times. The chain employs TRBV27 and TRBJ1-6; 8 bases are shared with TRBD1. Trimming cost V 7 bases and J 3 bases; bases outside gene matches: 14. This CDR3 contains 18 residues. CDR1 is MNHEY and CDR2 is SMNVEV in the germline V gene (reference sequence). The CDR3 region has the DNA TGTGCCAGCACCGATGGACAGGGCGGATTGATCTATAATTCACCCCTCCACTTT. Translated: CASTDGQGGLIYNSPLHF.

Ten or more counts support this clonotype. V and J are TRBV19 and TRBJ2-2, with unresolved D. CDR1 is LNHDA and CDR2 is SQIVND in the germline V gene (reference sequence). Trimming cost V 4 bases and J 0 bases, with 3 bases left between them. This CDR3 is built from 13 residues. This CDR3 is CASSNPNTGELFF. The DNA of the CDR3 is TGTGCCAGTAGTAATCCGAACACCGGGGAGCTGTTTTTT.

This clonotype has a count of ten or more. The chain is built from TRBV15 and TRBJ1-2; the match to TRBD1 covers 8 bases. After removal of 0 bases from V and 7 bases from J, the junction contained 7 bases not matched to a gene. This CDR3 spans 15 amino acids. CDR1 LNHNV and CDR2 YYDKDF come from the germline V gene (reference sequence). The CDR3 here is CATSREPRGRAGYTF. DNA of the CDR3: TGTGCCACCAGCAGAGAGCCCAGGGGGCGGGCTGGCTACACCTTC.

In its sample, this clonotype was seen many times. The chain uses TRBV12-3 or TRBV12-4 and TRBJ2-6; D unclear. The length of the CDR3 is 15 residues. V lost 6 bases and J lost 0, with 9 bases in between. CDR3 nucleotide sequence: TGTGCCAGCAGGAGAGACTTCTCTGGGGCCAACGTCCTGACTTTC. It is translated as CASRRDFSGANVLTF.

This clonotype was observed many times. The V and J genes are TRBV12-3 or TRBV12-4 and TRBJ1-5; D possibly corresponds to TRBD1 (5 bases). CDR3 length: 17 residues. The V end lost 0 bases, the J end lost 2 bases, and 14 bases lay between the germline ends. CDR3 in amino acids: CASSLAQSRVGNQPQHF. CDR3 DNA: TGTGCCAGCAGTTTAGCTCAAAGCAGGGTAGGCAATCAGCCCCAGCATTTT.

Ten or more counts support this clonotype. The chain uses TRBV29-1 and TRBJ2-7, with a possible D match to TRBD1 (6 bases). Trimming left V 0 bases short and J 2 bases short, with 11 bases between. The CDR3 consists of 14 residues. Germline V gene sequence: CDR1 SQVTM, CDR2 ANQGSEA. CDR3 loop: CSVEDKGETYEQYF. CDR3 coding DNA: TGCAGCGTTGAAGATAAGGGGGAGACCTACGAGCAGTACTTC.

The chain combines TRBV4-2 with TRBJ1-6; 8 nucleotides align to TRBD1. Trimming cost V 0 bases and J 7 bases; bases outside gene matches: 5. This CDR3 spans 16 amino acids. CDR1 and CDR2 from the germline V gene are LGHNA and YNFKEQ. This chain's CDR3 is CASSQETGGGNSPLHF. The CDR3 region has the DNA TGTGCCAGCAGCCAAGAAACAGGGGGTGGCAATTCACCCCTCCACTTT.

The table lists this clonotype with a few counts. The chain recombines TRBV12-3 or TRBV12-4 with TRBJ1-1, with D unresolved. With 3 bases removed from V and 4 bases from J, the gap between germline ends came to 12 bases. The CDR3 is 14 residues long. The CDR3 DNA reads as TGTGCCAGCAGTTTGACGGGGTCGGGCACTGAAGCTTTCTTT. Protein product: CASSLTGSGTEAFF.